Described below is a single TCR beta chain sequence and its context. Its antigen is not identified. TCRdb keeps only in-frame clones here, not all; method: immunoSEQ multiplex PCR. The sample yields roughly 120,000 clones, around 94% seen once. These data originate in a study of brain T cells in children with intractable seizures. Findings of the study overall: Viral specificity was inferred only from CDR3 similarity; HCMV serostatus was unknown.

Here the sequenced sample was peripheral blood, taken at surgery. The clonotype originates from a boy under three years old with hemimegalencephaly and intractable seizures.

For the CDR3, the DNA is TGTGCCAGCAGTTATCGTACCGGACTAGCACCCTCCGAGCAGTACTTC. Its protein is CASSYRTGLAPSEQYF. The chain has TRBV6-5 and TRBJ2-7; 8 bases agree with TRBD2. Trimming removed 3 bases from V and 6 bases from J; junction bases left unmatched: 13. Germline CDR1 reads MNHEY; CDR2 reads SVGAGI. This CDR3 is built from 16 residues.